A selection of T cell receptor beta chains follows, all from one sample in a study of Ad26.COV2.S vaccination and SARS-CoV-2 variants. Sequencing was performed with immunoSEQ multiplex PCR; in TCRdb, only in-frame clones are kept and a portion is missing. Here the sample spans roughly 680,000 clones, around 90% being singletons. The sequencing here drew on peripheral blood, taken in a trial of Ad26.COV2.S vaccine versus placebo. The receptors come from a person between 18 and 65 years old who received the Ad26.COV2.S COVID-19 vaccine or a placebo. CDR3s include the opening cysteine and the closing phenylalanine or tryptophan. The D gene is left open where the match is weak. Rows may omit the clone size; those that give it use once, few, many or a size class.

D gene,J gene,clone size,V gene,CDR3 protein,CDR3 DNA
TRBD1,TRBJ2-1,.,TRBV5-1,CASSKGQGYNEQFF,TGCGCCAGCAGCAAAGGACAGGGATACAATGAGCAGTTCTTC
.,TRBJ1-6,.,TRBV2,CAASRAVNSPLHF,TGTGCCGCCAGCAGGGCCGTAAATTCACCCCTCCACTTT
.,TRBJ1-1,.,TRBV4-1,CASSQGGGNTEAFF,TGCGCCAGCAGCCAAGGAGGGGGGAACACTGAAGCTTTCTTT
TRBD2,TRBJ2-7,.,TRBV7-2,CASSLALAGALAYEQYF,TGTGCCAGCAGCCTGGCACTAGCGGGGGCCCTTGCCTACGAGCAGTACTTC
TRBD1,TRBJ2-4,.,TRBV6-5,CASSYRGTGENIQYF,TGTGCCAGCAGTTACCGAGGGACAGGGGAAAACATTCAGTACTTC
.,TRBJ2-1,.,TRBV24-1,CATSRAGPRDEQFF,TGTGCCACCAGTAGGGCAGGGCCAAGGGATGAGCAGTTCTTC
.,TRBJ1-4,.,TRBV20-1,CSALDFPRLFF,TGCAGTGCATTGGACTTCCCGAGGCTGTTTTTT
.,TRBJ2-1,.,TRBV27,CASSLGGPHNEQFF,TGTGCCAGCAGCCTAGGAGGGCCCCACAATGAGCAGTTCTTC
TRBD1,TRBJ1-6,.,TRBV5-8,CASSLSDRVSPLHF,TGTGCCAGCAGCTTGAGCGACAGGGTTTCACCCCTCCACTTT
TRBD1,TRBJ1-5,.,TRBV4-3,CASSLRTGRNQPQHF,TGCGCCAGCAGCCTCCGGACAGGGCGTAATCAGCCCCAGCATTTT
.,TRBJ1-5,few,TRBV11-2,CASSWTENQPQHF,TGTGCCAGCAGTTGGACGGAGAATCAGCCCCAGCATTTT
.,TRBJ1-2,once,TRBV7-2,CASSFPRGLRGYTF,TGTGCCAGCAGCTTCCCCCGGGGGCTAAGGGGCTACACCTTC
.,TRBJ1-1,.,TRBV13,CASSVTMADTEAFF,TGTGCCAGCAGCGTAACAATGGCCGACACTGAAGCTTTCTTT
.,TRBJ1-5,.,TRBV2,CASKGVGPQHF,TGTGCCAGCAAGGGGGTAGGGCCCCAGCATTTT
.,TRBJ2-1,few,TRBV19,CASSITGSRSLNEQFF,TGTGCCAGTAGTATTACAGGTTCGAGGTCTCTGAATGAGCAGTTCTTC
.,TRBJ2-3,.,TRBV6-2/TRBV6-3,CASSRRQVGDTQYF,TGTGCCAGCAGTCGCCGACAGGTCGGAGATACGCAGTATTTT
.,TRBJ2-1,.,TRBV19,CASRSGVRSYNEQFF,TGTGCCAGTAGATCAGGGGTTCGGTCCTACAATGAGCAGTTCTTC
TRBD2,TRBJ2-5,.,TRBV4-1,CASSLFFGTSGGFSQETQYF,TGCGCCAGCTCTCTCTTTTTTGGGACTAGCGGGGGGTTCTCTCAAGAGACCCAGTACTTC
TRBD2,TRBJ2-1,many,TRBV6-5,CASRDSGRLNEQFF,TGTGCCAGCAGGGATAGCGGGAGGCTGAATGAGCAGTTCTTC
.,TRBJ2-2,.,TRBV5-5,CASSFWARELFF,TGTGCCAGCAGCTTCTGGGCCCGCGAGCTGTTTTTT
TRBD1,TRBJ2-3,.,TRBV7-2,CASNLKPGQITDTQYF,TGTGCCAGCAACCTTAAGCCGGGACAGATCACAGATACGCAGTATTTT
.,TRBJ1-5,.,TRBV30,CAWRKEGGIGNQPQHF,TGTGCCTGGAGGAAAGAAGGGGGAATTGGCAATCAGCCCCAGCATTTT
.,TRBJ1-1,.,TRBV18,CASSLSGGNTEAFF,TGTGCCAGCTCCTTAAGCGGTGGGAACACTGAAGCTTTCTTT
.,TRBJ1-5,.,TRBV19,CASSLGIYSNQPQHF,TGTGCCAGTAGTTTGGGCATCTATAGCAATCAGCCCCAGCATTTT
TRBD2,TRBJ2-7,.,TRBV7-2,CASRGTSGNSYEQYF,TGTGCCAGCAGGGGGACTAGCGGGAACTCCTACGAGCAGTACTTC
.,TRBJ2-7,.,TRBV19,CASSIDPGYEQYF,TGTGCCAGTAGTATAGATCCGGGCTACGAGCAGTACTTC
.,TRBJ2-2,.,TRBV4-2,CASSSILGVNTGELFF,TGTGCCAGCAGCTCCATTTTGGGGGTGAACACCGGGGAGCTGTTTTTT
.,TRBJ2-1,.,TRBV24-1,CASPALTDEQFF,TGTGCCTCCCCAGCACTTACGGATGAGCAGTTCTTC
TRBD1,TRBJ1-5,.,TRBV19,CASSIQGAGGNQPQHF,TGTGCCAGTAGTATTCAGGGGGCTGGTGGCAATCAGCCCCAGCATTTT
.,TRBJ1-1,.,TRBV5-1,CASSWDTRNTEAFF,TGCGCCAGCAGCTGGGACACCAGGAACACTGAAGCTTTCTTT
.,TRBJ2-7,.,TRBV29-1,CSVEGESSYEQYF,TGCAGCGTTGAAGGGGAGAGCTCCTACGAGCAGTACTTC
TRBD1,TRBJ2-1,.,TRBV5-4,CASSLDGTGNPKDEQFF,TGTGCCAGCAGCTTGGATGGGACAGGAAACCCAAAGGATGAGCAGTTCTTC
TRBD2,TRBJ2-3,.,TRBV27,CASSLTIQRGTSTDTQYF,TGTGCCAGCAGTTTAACTATCCAGCGGGGAACTAGCACAGATACGCAGTATTTT
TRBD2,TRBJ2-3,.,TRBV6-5,CASSRFGTSADTQYF,TGTGCCAGCAGTCGGTTTGGGACTAGCGCAGATACGCAGTATTTT
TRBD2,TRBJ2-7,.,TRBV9,CASSVGGTSGRAIHYEQYF,TGTGCCAGCAGCGTAGGGGGGACTAGCGGGAGGGCAATCCACTACGAGCAGTACTTC
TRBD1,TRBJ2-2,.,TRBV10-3,CAIRGTGTTGELFF,TGTGCCATCAGGGGGACAGGGACCACCGGGGAGCTGTTTTTT
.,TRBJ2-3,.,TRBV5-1,CASTPRPDSSTDTQYF,TGCGCCAGCACCCCCAGACCGGATTCTAGCACAGATACGCAGTATTTT
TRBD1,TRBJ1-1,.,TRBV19,CASSSRTGGMMMNTEAFF,TGTGCCAGTAGTTCTCGGACAGGGGGGATGATGATGAACACTGAAGCTTTCTTT
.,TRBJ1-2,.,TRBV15,CATSRDNGRVIYGYTF,TGTGCCACCAGCAGAGATAACGGCAGAGTTATCTATGGCTACACCTTC
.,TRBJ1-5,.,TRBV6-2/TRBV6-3,CASSPAGGAGRQPQHF,TGTGCCAGCAGTCCCGCGGGGGGGGCAGGTCGTCAGCCCCAGCATTTT
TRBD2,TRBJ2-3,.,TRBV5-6,CASSFFREGQSDTQYF,TGTGCCAGCAGCTTTTTTCGGGAGGGCCAGTCAGATACGCAGTATTTT